This TCR beta chain was captured by sequencing in a study of T cell responses to AZD1222 COVID-19 vaccine. The germline V gene encodes CDR1 LGHNA and CDR2 YSLEER. This CDR3 region has 13 residues. V lost 4 bases and J lost 2, with 8 bases in between. Here immunoSEQ multiplex PCR was the method, and the copy in TCRdb shows in-frame clones only, minus some. This table holds approximately 190,000 clones, approximately 91% found once. The chain uses TRBV4-3 and TRBJ1-1; possible D gene TRBD1, 6 bases. This specimen was peripheral blood, taken on day 0 of AZD1222 vaccination. The receptor was isolated from an adult in good health. CDR3 residues: CASSRGQNTEAFF. The CDR3 DNA reads TGCGCCAGCAGCCGGGGACAAAACACTGAAGCTTTCTTT.